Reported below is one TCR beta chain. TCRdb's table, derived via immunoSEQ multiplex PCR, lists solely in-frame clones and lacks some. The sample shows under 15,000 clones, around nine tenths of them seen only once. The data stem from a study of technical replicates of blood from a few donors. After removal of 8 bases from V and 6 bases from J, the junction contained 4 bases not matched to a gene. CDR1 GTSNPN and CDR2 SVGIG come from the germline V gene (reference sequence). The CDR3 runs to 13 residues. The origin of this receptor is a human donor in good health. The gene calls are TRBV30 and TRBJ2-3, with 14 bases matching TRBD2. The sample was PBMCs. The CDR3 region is CAAGLAGADTQYF. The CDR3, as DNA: TGTGCCGCGGGACTAGCGGGAGCGGATACGCAGTATTTT.